Presented here are 2 T cell receptor beta chains from one specimen sequenced in a study of control samples from healthy donors and cancer patients. Produced via immunoSEQ multiplex PCR; TCRdb's table is partial and in-frame only. The sample carries nearly 55,000 clones, approximately 95% recorded once. The sequencing input was blood. Receptor source: a woman in her twenties or thirties in good health.

This clone was seen just once. This chain joins TRBV14 and TRBJ2-7; D ambiguous. CDR3 size: 13 residues. Trimming shortened V by 3 bases and J by 4 bases, and 10 bases separated the two germline ends. Germline V CDR1 and CDR2: SGHDN, FVKESK. In DNA, the CDR3 is TGTGCCAGCAGCCATGGGTCGGCGTACGAGCAGTACTTC. Protein: CASSHGSAYEQYF.

The chain links TRBV30 to TRBJ1-5; TRBD1 matches at 9 bases. The CDR3 is 13 residues long. Trimming at V came to 2 bases and at J to 7 bases, leaving 3 bases not matched to a gene. Germline loops: CDR1 GTSNPN, CDR2 SVGIG (reference sequence). The CDR3 loop is CAWSKTGGQPQHF. DNA of the CDR3: TGTGCCTGGAGTAAAACAGGGGGCCAGCCCCAGCATTTT.